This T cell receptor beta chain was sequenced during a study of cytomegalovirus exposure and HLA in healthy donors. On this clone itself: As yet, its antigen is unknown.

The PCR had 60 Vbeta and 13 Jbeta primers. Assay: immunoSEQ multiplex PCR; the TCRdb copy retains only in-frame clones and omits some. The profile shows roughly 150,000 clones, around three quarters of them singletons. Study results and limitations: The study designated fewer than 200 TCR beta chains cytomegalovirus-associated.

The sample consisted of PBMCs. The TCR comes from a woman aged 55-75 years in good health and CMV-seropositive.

The CDR3 here is CASSATGVTEAFF. In nucleotides, the CDR3 is TGTGCCAGCAGTGCCACAGGGGTTACTGAAGCTTTCTTT. This chain links TRBV6-4 with TRBJ1-1; the match to TRBD1 covers 7 bases. CDR3 length: 13 residues. The V gene end was trimmed by 4 bases and the J gene end by 5 bases; junction bases not matched to a gene: 4. Germline V gene sequence: CDR1 MRHNA, CDR2 SNTAGT.